These 4 T cell receptor beta chains originate from one sample sequenced in a study of control samples from healthy donors and cancer patients. The assay was immunoSEQ multiplex PCR, and TCRdb's table has in-frame clones only and misses some. The sample holds about 98,000 clones, roughly four fifths seen once. The source material was blood. These TCRs come from a man aged 55 to 69 in good health.

Relative to its sample, this clone is medium-sized. The chain couples TRBV28 to TRBJ1-6; weak D call: TRBD1 (5 bases). Trimming removed 0 bases from V and 15 bases from J, with 9 bases in between. Per germline, CDR1 MDHEN and CDR2 SYDVKM. The CDR3 is made up of 12 amino acids. In DNA form, the CDR3 reads TGTGCCAGCAGTTTATGGGGGACTCACCTCCACTTT. Its translation is CASSLWGTHLHF.

The chain joins TRBV5-1 to TRBJ2-5; 8 nucleotides match TRBD2. V shed 0 bases, J shed 5 bases, and the junction held 9 bases outside the gene matches. Germline V CDR1 and CDR2: SGHRS, YFSETQ. There are 16 residues in the CDR3. CDR3 protein: CASSLVLQRGTETQYF. In DNA, the CDR3 is TGCGCCAGCAGCTTGGTTTTGCAGCGGGGGACGGAGACCCAGTACTTC.

In this sample, this clone turned up a few times. The CDR3 sequence is CASSLTPGQASYEQYF. The CDR3 DNA reads TGTGCCAGCAGTCTAACTCCGGGACAGGCTTCCTACGAGCAGTACTTC. The chain links TRBV28 to TRBJ2-7; 8 positions match TRBD1. CDR1 MDHEN and CDR2 SYDVKM come from the germline V gene. The CDR3 runs to 16 residues. The V gene end was trimmed by 5 bases and the J gene end by 1 base; junction bases not matched to a gene: 10.

This chain joins TRBV9 and TRBJ2-5; possibly TRBD2 for D (7 bases). Trimming removed 0 bases at V and 4 bases at J, with 19 bases between. This CDR3 region has 17 residues. The germline CDR1 and CDR2 sequences are SGDLS and YYNGEE. The CDR3 spells CASSVEEVRGGGETQYF. The CDR3 DNA reads TGTGCCAGCAGCGTAGAGGAGGTGAGGGGGGGTGGAGAGACCCAGTACTTC. Full variable domain (outside the CDR3, taken from reference TRBV9 and TRBJ2-5): DSGVTQTPKHLITATGQRVTLRCSPRSGDLSVYWYQQSLDQGLQFLIQYYNGEERAKGNILERFSAQQFPDLHSELNLSSLELGDSALYFCASSVEEVRGGGETQYFGPGTRLLVL.